These 13 T cell receptor beta chains were all obtained from the same sample, sequenced in a study of blood T cell repertoires in COVID-19. Repertoires were generated with immunoSEQ multiplex PCR, while TCRdb's copy carries only in-frame clones and drops some. The sample lists 86,000 or so clones; around 96% were seen once. Sequencing was performed on peripheral blood. These receptors were obtained from a human donor with active COVID-19. The donor label of this sample is uncertain.

The V gene is TRBV5-1, the J gene TRBJ1-2; 10 bases align to TRBD1. This CDR3 comprises 14 residues. J gave up 2 bases and V 6 bases, and 4 bases lay outside the gene matches. CDR1 and CDR2 (germline): SGHRS, YFSETQ. The CDR3 loop is CASKPGQGNYGYTF. The CDR3, as DNA: TGCGCCAGCAAACCGGGACAGGGGAACTATGGCTACACCTTC.

This clone was seen just once. V usage is TRBV6-5 and J usage is TRBJ2-7; a possible D gene is TRBD1 (6 bases). CDR3 length equals 12 residues. Trimming stripped 6 bases from V and 6 bases from J, with 12 bases between. CDR1 and CDR2 (germline): MNHEY, SVGAGI. The CDR3 DNA reads as TGTGCCAGCAGACGTACAGGGAGCGAGCAGTACTTC. Amino acids: CASRRTGSEQYF.

The V gene is TRBV5-1, the J gene TRBJ2-5; 9 bases match TRBD1. With 2 bases clipped from V and 6 bases from J, the junction kept 5 bases outside the gene matches. The CDR3 extends over 14 amino acids. The germline CDR1 and CDR2 sequences are SGHRS and YFSETQ. CDR3 DNA: TGCGCCAGCAGCTTTAGGGGACAGGGCCAGACCCAGTACTTC. Its protein product is CASSFRGQGQTQYF.

The V gene is TRBV4-1, the J gene TRBJ2-1, with TRBD1 as a possible D gene (7 bases). Germline CDR1 and CDR2: MGHRA and YSYEKL. The length of the CDR3 is 17 residues. Deletions cut 2 bases from V and 10 bases from J, with 24 bases between. The DNA for the CDR3 is TGCGCCAGCAGCCAAACCTTAGACAGGGACTTTTATGTAGAGCAGTTCTTC. Protein sequence: CASSQTLDRDFYVEQFF.

CDR3 sequence reads: CASSDGTGISQVKNIQYF. The DNA of the CDR3 is TGTGCCAGCAGTGACGGGACAGGGATTAGCCAAGTCAAAAACATTCAGTACTTC. This chain uses TRBV6-1 with TRBJ2-4, with 9 bases identical to TRBD1. Per the germline V gene, CDR1 is MNHNS and CDR2 is SASEGT. The CDR3 extends over 18 amino acids. Trimming took 3 bases from V and 3 from J; bases not matched to a gene: 12.

The chain is built from TRBV7-2 and TRBJ2-1; 7 nucleotides agree with TRBD2. The CDR3 length is 13 residues. CDR1 SGHTA and CDR2 FQGNSA come from the germline V gene. The V and J ends lost 2 bases and 10 bases, in that order; junction bases with no gene match: 5. Written as DNA, the CDR3 is TGTGCCAGCAGCTTAACCGCGGGAGTCGAGCAGTTCTTC. Translating gives CASSLTAGVEQFF.

The sample holds one count of this clone. The V call is TRBV9, the J call TRBJ2-7, with 7 bases matching TRBD1. Losses at the gene ends were 0 bases for V and 3 bases for J; bases not matched to a gene: 6. This CDR3 contains 15 residues. The germline CDR1 and CDR2 sequences are SGDLS and YYNGEE. The CDR3 DNA sequence: TGTGCCAGCAGCGTAGAAGGGGGCACCTTCTACGAGCAGTACTTC. Amino acid sequence: CASSVEGGTFYEQYF.

Comments on this clone: One end of the junction is discordant with germline, which a read error may explain. The chain is built from TRBV28 and TRBJ1-6; maybe TRBD1 (5 bases). The CDR3 spans 13 residues. Germline CDR1 is MDHEN and CDR2 is SYDVKM. The CDR3: CASSSRQGSSRRF. Here the CDR3 DNA reads TGTGCCAGCAGTTCACGTCAGGGTAGCTCCCGTCGCTTT. The full variable domain, rest sourced from reference TRBV28 and TRBJ1-6, is DVKVTQSSRYLVKRTGEKVFLECVQDMDHENMFWYRQDPGLGLRLIYFSYDVKMKEKGDIPEGYSVSREKKERFSLILESASTNQTSMYLCASSSRQGSSRRFGNGTRLTVT.

The chain combines TRBV18 with TRBJ2-7; perhaps TRBD1 as D (6 bases). The CDR3 consists of 13 residues. Trimming took 1 base from V and 13 from J, leaving 17 bases between them. The germline V gene has CDR1 KGHSH and CDR2 LQKENI. CDR3 in amino acids: CASSPRMLDSFYF. The CDR3 nucleotides read TGTGCCAGCTCACCACGGATGTTGGACAGTTTTTACTTC.

A note on this clone: The same CDR3 arises from other DNA sequences in this sample as well. The V and J genes are TRBV6-5 and TRBJ2-7, with TRBD2 matching 14 bases. Germline lookup yields CDR1 MNHEY and CDR2 SVGAGI. Unmatched junction bases numbered 0, after V lost 2 bases and J lost 3 bases. The CDR3 covers 15 residues. CDR3: CASSYGTSGGYEQYF. In DNA form, the CDR3 reads TGTGCCAGCAGTTACGGGACTAGCGGGGGCTACGAGCAGTACTTC.

The chain is built from TRBV5-4 and TRBJ1-6; 9 nucleotides match TRBD1. CDR1 and CDR2 from the germline V gene are SGHNT and YYREEE (reference sequence). CDR3 length equals 14 residues. Germline trimming cut 4 bases from V and 8 bases from J; bases unmatched to any gene: 4. The CDR3 reads CASSPRDRDSPLHF. The CDR3 DNA reads TGTGCCAGCAGCCCCCGGGACAGGGATTCACCCCTCCACTTT.

The chain employs TRBV19 and TRBJ1-5; no definite D call. V lost 10 bases and J lost 4, with 14 bases in between. This CDR3 is 13 amino acids long. Germline V lookup: CDR1 LNHDA, CDR2 SQIVND (reference sequence). The CDR3 DNA reads as TGTGCCACCAGCGTCACCTGGAATCAGCCCCAGCATTTT. It translates to CATSVTWNQPQHF.

This clone was observed once. This chain connects TRBV4-3 to TRBJ2-5; the D gene is possibly TRBD2 (5 bases). Per germline, CDR1 LGHNA and CDR2 YSLEER. CDR3 length equals 13 residues. With 1 base removed from V and 3 bases from J, the gap between germline ends came to 6 bases. CDR3 sequence (DNA): TGCGCCAGCAGCCAAGGACTAAAAGAGACCCAGTACTTC. This gives the protein CASSQGLKETQYF.